These 16 T cell receptor beta chains came from one sample sequenced in a study of early T cells in non-severe SARS-CoV-2 infection. MiXCR was run by TCRdb on the 5' RACE reads, yielding one entry per CDR3 protein. This sample carries roughly 120,000 distinct CDR3 sequences, 14% to 15% of them seen once, and the ten largest clones take about a fifth. The sample comprised whole blood. All receptors come from an adult who was a healthcare worker with PCR-confirmed SARS-CoV-2 infection or an uninfected control (not recorded which).

In its sample, this clonotype was seen many times. The CDR3 loop reads CASSHEAGRREKLFF. Here the CDR3 DNA reads TGTGCCAGCAGTCACGAGGCGGGTCGTCGGGAAAAACTGTTTTTT. This chain joins TRBV3-1 and TRBJ1-4; no clear D gene. CDR1 is LGHDT, CDR2 YNNKEL, per germline (reference sequence). Between the trimmed V and J ends, which lost 6 bases and 8 bases, there was a span of 19 bases. This CDR3 is 15 amino acids long.

This chain links TRBV30 with TRBJ1-2; possible D gene TRBD1, 5 bases. Germline assignment: CDR1 GTSNPN and CDR2 SVGIG (reference sequence). Trimming cost V 0 bases and J 8 bases, with 10 bases left between them. The CDR3 length is 12 residues. The CDR3 region has the DNA TGTGCCTGGAGTGTACAGGTCGGGGGCTACACCTTC. Its protein product is CAWSVQVGGYTF.

This chain links TRBV3-1 with TRBJ1-1; weak D call: TRBD1 (6 bases). Trimming left V 4 bases short and J 9 bases short, with 15 bases between. The CDR3 is 13 amino acids. CDR1 and CDR2 from the germline V gene are LGHDT and YNNKEL (reference sequence). CDR3 loop: CASSPSDQGQAFF. In nucleotides, the CDR3 is TGTGCCAGCAGCCCTTCGGACCAGGGGCAAGCTTTCTTT.

The sample holds a few counts of this clonotype. The chain combines TRBV20-1 with TRBJ1-3; D uncertain. The CDR3 has 11 residues. CDR1 is DFQATT and CDR2 is SNEGSKA in the germline V gene (reference sequence). V was shortened by 5 bases and J by 2 bases, with 4 bases between the two germline ends. The CDR3 bases are TGCAGTGCTGAGGCTGGAAACACCATATATTTT. Residues: CSAEAGNTIYF.

Comments on this clonotype: It may be a read error: a sequence one base away is much more abundant. V usage is TRBV12-3 or TRBV12-4 and J usage is TRBJ2-1, with no clear D. The CDR3 is 12 residues long. Trimming pared 1 base from V and 12 bases from J, leaving 10 bases between. The CDR3 region is CASSLDVFGQFF. CDR3 coding DNA: TGTGCCAGCAGTTTAGACGTTTTTGGGCAGTTCTTC.

This clonotype was seen repeatedly, ten times or more. The genes are TRBV7-9 and TRBJ2-1; TRBD2 matches 7 bases. V gave up 4 bases and J gave up 1 base; unmatched junction bases: 7. There are 16 residues in the CDR3. Germline V lookup: CDR1 SEHNR, CDR2 FQNEAQ (reference sequence). The CDR3 sequence is CASSSPSGRSYNEQFF. CDR3 nucleotides: TGTGCCAGCAGCTCGCCTAGCGGAAGATCCTACAATGAGCAGTTCTTC.

The rearrangement joins TRBV27 to TRBJ2-4, with D possibly being TRBD1 (5 bases). V dropped 4 bases and J dropped 1 base, with 8 bases sitting between them. The CDR3 runs to 14 residues. The germline V gene encodes CDR1 MNHEY and CDR2 SMNVEV (reference sequence). Here the CDR3 reads CASSWTNAKNIQYF. CDR3 nucleotide sequence: TGTGCCAGCAGTTGGACAAATGCCAAAAACATTCAGTACTTC.

J is TRBJ1-3 and V is TRBV7-2; weak D call: TRBD1 (6 bases). Germline V gene data show CDR1 as SGHTA and CDR2 as FQGNSA. The length of the CDR3 is 13 residues. The V end lost 3 bases, the J end lost 8 bases, and 11 bases lay between the germline ends. The CDR3 protein is CASSFQGQDTIYF. The DNA of the CDR3 is TGTGCCAGCAGCTTTCAGGGGCAAGACACCATATATTTT.

This clonotype came up a few times. The rearrangement uses TRBV4-1 and TRBJ2-1; D call uncertain. The CDR3 is 16 amino acids. The V gene lost 0 bases and the J gene lost 0 bases, with 9 bases spanning the gap. The germline V gene encodes CDR1 MGHRA and CDR2 YSYEKL. The CDR3 loop is CASSQDQAVSYNEQFF. As DNA, the CDR3 is TGCGCCAGCAGCCAAGATCAGGCAGTCTCCTACAATGAGCAGTTCTTC.

This clonotype occurred a few times. The gene calls are TRBV12-3 or TRBV12-4 and TRBJ1-5; a possible D gene is TRBD1 (6 bases). The CDR3 length is 13 residues. With 6 bases removed from V and 7 bases from J, the gap between germline ends came to 13 bases. The CDR3 sequence: CASRPDSFQPQHF. The CDR3 DNA reads TGTGCCAGCAGACCGGACAGCTTCCAGCCCCAGCATTTT.

This clonotype was detected only a few times. The chain combines TRBV6-5 with TRBJ2-2; possibly TRBD2 for D (5 bases). Germline CDR1 MNHEY, CDR2 SVGAGI. This CDR3 comprises 14 residues. Trimming cost V 6 bases and J 7 bases, with 15 bases left between them. The CDR3 reads CASRLDTRIGELFF. The CDR3 DNA reads as TGTGCCAGCAGACTCGATACTAGGATCGGGGAGCTGTTTTTT.

The table lists this clonotype with a few counts. The chain couples TRBV19 to TRBJ2-5; D unresolved. Trimming took off 5 bases at V and 4 bases at J, with 17 bases between the two ends. Germline values: CDR1 LNHDA, CDR2 SQIVND (reference sequence). This CDR3 has 15 residues. CDR3 amino acids: CASSSLPLTRETQYF. The CDR3 nucleotides read TGTGCCAGTAGTTCCTTGCCACTTACGAGAGAGACCCAGTACTTC.

This chain connects TRBV12-3 or TRBV12-4 to TRBJ2-7, with D possibly called TRBD1 or TRBD2 (5 bases each). The CDR3 has 19 residues. V was trimmed by 2 bases and J by 2 bases, leaving 25 bases between them. CDR3 DNA: TGTGCCAGCAGTTTATATGGGTGGGGAGAGGGATCCAGGGCCTACGAGCAGTACTTC. This translates into CASSLYGWGEGSRAYEQYF.

This clonotype came up a few times. The chain links TRBV19 to TRBJ1-5; perhaps TRBD1 as D (5 bases). Germline assignment: CDR1 LNHDA and CDR2 SQIVND (reference sequence). Trimming took off 7 bases at V and 1 base at J, with 17 bases between the two ends. This CDR3 is 16 amino acids long. The DNA for the CDR3 is TGTGCCAGTAAAGAGGTTGGGGGTACAAGCAATCAGCCCCAGCATTTT. Amino acid sequence: CASKEVGGTSNQPQHF.

This clonotype appeared a few times. V gene TRBV28 combines with J gene TRBJ2-7, with TRBD2 matching 7 bases. Germline V gene sequence: CDR1 MDHEN, CDR2 SYDVKM. V was pared by 6 bases and J by 2 bases, with 13 bases of the junction left unmatched. This CDR3 contains 16 residues. In nucleotides, the CDR3 is TGTGCCAGCAGCCCGTCGGGGGGATGGGCCGCCTACGAGCAGTACTTC. Protein product: CASSPSGGWAAYEQYF.

V gene TRBV20-1 combines with J gene TRBJ2-1; 8 bases agree with TRBD2. V lost 6 bases to trimming and J lost 2 bases; unmatched junction nucleotides: 9. The CDR3 contains 15 residues. Looked up from germline, CDR1 is DFQATT and CDR2 is SNEGSKA (reference sequence). In DNA, the CDR3 is TGCAGTGCCCCTTCGCGCGGGGGGACCTACAATGAGCAGTTCTTC. Encoded protein: CSAPSRGGTYNEQFF.